This TCR beta chain was documented in a study of blood T cell repertoires in COVID-19. Study-level information: Sites in the United States, Italy and Spain provided acute and convalescent COVID-19 samples.

The age range of participants was roughly 18 to 90 years, with residence in under 30 US areas. Categorization into cohorts depended on clinical history that participants reported. What the recovered Cohort 3 donors had was two negative PCRs, clearance, or symptom resolution. The CDR3 totals 15 residues. Germline V gene sequence: CDR1 SGHRS, CDR2 YFSETQ. The V and J ends lost 0 bases and 0 bases, in that order; junction bases with no gene match: 1. Using immunoSEQ multiplex PCR, the repertoire was profiled, and TCRdb retains in-frame clones only, with some absent. The data contain approximately 260,000 clones, under 95% of them singletons.

This clonotype was obtained from a woman under 30 who had recovered from COVID-19. The genes are TRBV5-1 and TRBJ2-5; 8 bases fit TRBD1. The sample consisted of PBMCs or T cells enriched from blood (not recorded which). Here the CDR3 reads CASSLGTGYQETQYF. For the CDR3, the DNA is TGCGCCAGCAGCTTGGGGACAGGGTACCAAGAGACCCAGTACTTC.